This T cell receptor (beta chain) was captured by sequencing in a study of molecular identifiers for immune sequencing clone quantification. Sorted naive CD8 T cells, 20,000 to 1,000,000, were sequenced from 10%, 30% or 50% RNA. Sorting selected naive CD8 T cells with a CD8+CD4-CCR7+CD45RA+ phenotype. With listed TCR primers and previously described methods, bulk TCR libraries were prepared. A single record per CDR3 protein comes from TCRdb applying MiXCR to the PCR reads. The table shows about 640,000 distinct CDR3 sequences, with approximately 20% occurring only once. Trimming took off 0 bases at V and 4 bases at J, with 13 bases between the two ends. Germline values: CDR1 LGHNA, CDR2 YSLEER. The CDR3 covers 16 residues.

Sequenced sample: naive CD8+ T cells from blood, with Jurkat cell RNA spiked in. Subset reported: FACS-sorted CD8+CD4-CCR7+CD45RA+ naive T cells. The TCR comes from a human donor in good health. Some libraries in this study had Jurkat cell RNA spiked in. The chain joins TRBV4-3 to TRBJ2-1; D possibly uses TRBD1 or TRBD2 (6 bases each). CDR3 residues: CASSQDWGARYNEQFF. The DNA of the CDR3 is TGCGCCAGCAGCCAAGATTGGGGGGCCAGGTACAATGAGCAGTTCTTC.